These T cell receptor beta chains were read from a single sample in a study of blood T cell repertoires in COVID-19. Clones were read by immunoSEQ multiplex PCR, and TCRdb kept only the in-frame ones, dropping some. The sample shows 380,000 or so clones, around 87% of them seen only once. Sequenced: PBMCs or T cells enriched from blood (not recorded which). These receptors came from a man younger than 45 who had recovered from COVID-19. CDR3s include the opening cysteine and the closing phenylalanine or tryptophan. D genes are given only for firm matches. Clone sizes are given selectively: once, few, many, or a class where the clone is expanded.

>-|TRBJ2-1|TRBV24-1|-
CATSDPKAVEQFF
TGTGCCACCAGTGACCCAAAGGCGGTTGAGCAGTTCTTC
>-|TRBJ1-2|TRBV3-1/TRBV3-2|-
CASSGKGLNYGYTF
TGTGCCAGCAGCGGAAAGGGGCTTAACTATGGCTACACCTTC
>-|TRBJ1-3|TRBV6-2/TRBV6-3|-
CASSYSTGASGNTIYF
TGTGCCAGCAGTTACTCGACAGGAGCCTCTGGAAACACCATATATTTT
>once|TRBJ1-4|TRBV4-3|-
CASSLNQGEKLFF
TGCGCCAGCAGCTTGAACCAGGGGGAAAAACTGTTTTTT
>-|TRBJ1-1|TRBV19|TRBD1
CASSAGGGTEAFF
TGTGCCAGTAGCGCAGGGGGCGGCACTGAAGCTTTCTTT
>-|TRBJ2-5|TRBV2|-
CASSVVGNRQYLTRKETQYF
TGTGCCAGCAGTGTAGTTGGGAACCGACAGTACCTAACGAGGAAAGAGACCCAGTACTTC
>-|TRBJ2-2|TRBV7-6|-
CASSLQTGELFF
TGTGCCAGCAGCTTACAAACCGGGGAGCTGTTTTTT
>-|TRBJ1-2|TRBV6-5|-
CASSSTSRQGTSGYTF
TGTGCCAGCAGTTCAACAAGCAGGCAGGGGACGAGTGGCTACACCTTC
>-|TRBJ2-7|TRBV25-1|-
CASSDKLAGFRAYEQYF
TGTGCCAGCAGTGATAAACTCGCAGGGTTTCGAGCCTACGAGCAGTACTTC
>-|TRBJ2-3|TRBV30|TRBD2
CAWSDGGADTQYF
TGTGCCTGGAGTGACGGGGGGGCAGATACGCAGTATTTT
>-|TRBJ1-3|TRBV3-1/TRBV3-2|TRBD1
CASSQVGTLWRQGAGNTIYF
TGTGCCAGCAGCCAAGTCGGCACTTTGTGGAGACAGGGGGCTGGAAACACCATATATTTT
>-|TRBJ1-1|TRBV30|-
CAWSVAPTGAFF
TGTGCCTGGAGTGTAGCCCCGACAGGCGCTTTCTTT
>-|TRBJ2-7|TRBV5-1|TRBD2
CASSLGLAGDSNF
TGCGCCAGCAGCTTGGGTCTAGCGGGGGATTCTAACTTC
>once|TRBJ1-6|TRBV27|TRBD1
CASKEGRGWSNSPLHF
TGTGCCAGTAAGGAGGGCAGGGGGTGGTCTAATTCACCCCTCCACTTT
>-|TRBJ2-5|TRBV11-2|TRBD2
CASSFLGTSVTQYF
TGTGCCAGCAGCTTCCTCGGGACTAGCGTGACCCAGTACTTC
>-|TRBJ2-1|TRBV6-6|TRBD2
CASSYTAGGMDEQFF
TGTGCCAGCAGTTACACGGCGGGGGGGATGGATGAGCAGTTCTTC
>-|TRBJ2-3|TRBV6-5|-
CASRAYPGTDTQYF
TGTGCCAGCAGGGCGTACCCGGGGACAGATACGCAGTATTTT
>-|TRBJ1-4|TRBV30|-
CAWGQGEKLFF
TGTGCCTGGGGCCAGGGGGAAAAACTGTTTTTT
>-|TRBJ1-3|TRBV7-7|TRBD1
CASSLAHLGQGRGNTIYF
TGTGCCAGCAGCTTAGCGCATCTCGGACAGGGGAGGGGAAACACCATATATTTT
>-|TRBJ1-2|TRBV6-4|TRBD1
CASSAGTGTGYTF
TGTGCCAGCAGTGCAGGGACAGGGACGGGCTACACCTTC
>few|TRBJ1-2|TRBV10-2|TRBD1
CAAQSGQGHYGYTF
TGCGCCGCCCAATCGGGACAGGGCCACTATGGCTACACCTTC
>-|TRBJ1-4|TRBV11-2|-
CASSLDSWGGSSTNEKLFF
TGTGCCAGCAGCTTAGATTCCTGGGGGGGCTCCTCGACTAATGAAAAACTGTTTTTT
>-|TRBJ1-4|TRBV12-5|-
CASGTDSKFNEKLFF
TGTGCTAGTGGTACCGACAGTAAATTTAATGAAAAACTGTTTTTT
>-|TRBJ2-2|TRBV19|-
CASSIPGEKNGELFF
TGTGCCAGTAGTATTCCGGGTGAGAAAAACGGGGAGCTGTTTTTT
>-|TRBJ1-1|TRBV19|TRBD1
CARSDRGGGTEAFF
TGTGCCAGGAGCGACAGGGGTGGGGGCACTGAAGCTTTCTTT
>-|TRBJ2-3|TRBV20-1|TRBD2
CSASPLAGSTDTQYF
TGCAGTGCTAGTCCCCTAGCGGGGAGCACAGATACGCAGTATTTT
>-|TRBJ1-1|TRBV20-1|TRBD1
CSASTYRGLRGEAFF
TGCAGTGCTAGTACTTACAGGGGTCTTAGGGGGGAAGCTTTCTTT
>-|TRBJ1-2|TRBV19|-
CASSPSFASYGYTF
TGTGCCAGTAGTCCATCGTTTGCGTCGTATGGCTACACCTTC
>few|TRBJ1-4|TRBV9|TRBD1
CASSVAQGATNEKLFF
TGTGCCAGCAGCGTAGCACAGGGGGCAACTAATGAAAAACTGTTTTTT
>-|TRBJ2-2|TRBV11-2|-
CASSLDAPFRGWGHTGELFF
TGTGCCAGCAGCTTAGACGCGCCGTTTAGGGGTTGGGGGCACACCGGGGAGCTGTTTTTT
>-|TRBJ1-2|TRBV27|-
CASRKTAGYGYTF
TGTGCCAGTAGAAAAACAGCCGGTTATGGCTACACCTTC
>few|TRBJ2-2|TRBV20-1|-
CSASDSNTGELFF
TGCAGTGCTAGTGACTCGAACACCGGGGAGCTGTTTTTT
>-|TRBJ2-5|TRBV2|TRBD1
CASTRAGGLLETQYF
TGTGCCAGCACCCGGGCAGGGGGTCTCCTGGAGACCCAGTACTTC
>-|TRBJ1-5|TRBV10-3|-
CAISDHSSNQPQHF
TGTGCCATCAGTGACCACTCTAGCAATCAGCCCCAGCATTTT
>-|TRBJ1-5|TRBV28|-
CASRYEGRQPQHF
TGTGCCAGCAGGTACGAGGGGAGGCAGCCCCAGCATTTT
>-|TRBJ2-1|TRBV6-5|-
CASRASSYNEQFF
TGTGCCAGCAGGGCCAGCTCCTACAATGAGCAGTTCTTC
>-|TRBJ1-2|TRBV7-9|-
CASSLRREDYGYTF
TGTGCCAGCAGCTTAAGACGGGAAGACTATGGCTACACCTTC
>-|TRBJ1-3|TRBV25-1|TRBD1
CASTVGGRNGNTIYF
TGTGCCAGCACCGTAGGGGGCAGGAATGGAAACACCATATATTTT